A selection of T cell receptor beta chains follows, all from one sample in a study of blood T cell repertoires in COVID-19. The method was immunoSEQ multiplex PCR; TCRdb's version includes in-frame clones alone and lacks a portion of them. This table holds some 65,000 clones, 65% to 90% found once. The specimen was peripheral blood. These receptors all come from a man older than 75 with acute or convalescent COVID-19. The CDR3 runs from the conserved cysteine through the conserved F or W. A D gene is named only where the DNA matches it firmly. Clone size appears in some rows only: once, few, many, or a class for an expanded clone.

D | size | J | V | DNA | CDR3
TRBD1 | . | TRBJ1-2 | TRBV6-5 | TGTGCCAGCACCCCCGGGACAGGGCGGGATATGGGCTACACCTTC | CASTPGTGRDMGYTF
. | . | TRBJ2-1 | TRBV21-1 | TGTGCCAGCCCGGCCGGACAGGGGGCGGGTGAGCAGTTCTTC | CASPAGQGAGEQFF
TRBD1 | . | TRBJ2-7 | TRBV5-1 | TGCGCCAGCAGTAGGACAGGGTACGACGAGCAGTACTTC | CASSRTGYDEQYF
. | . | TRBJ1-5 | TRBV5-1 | TGCGCCAGCAGTCCTGGACAGAACAATCAGCCCCAGCATTTT | CASSPGQNNQPQHF
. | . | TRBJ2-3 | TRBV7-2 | TGTGCCAGCAGCTTAGGGCTAGAGGGTACGCAGTATTTT | CASSLGLEGTQYF
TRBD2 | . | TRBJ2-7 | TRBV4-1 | TGCGCCAGCCAGGAGGTAGCGGGAGTCACCTACGAGCAGTACTTC | CASQEVAGVTYEQYF
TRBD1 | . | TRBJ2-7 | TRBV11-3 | TGTGCCAGCAGCCTACAGGGGGCAGCGGACGGGAGCGAGCAGTACTTC | CASSLQGAADGSEQYF
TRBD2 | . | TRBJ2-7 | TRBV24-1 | TGTGCCACCAGTGATGGCATAGCGGGAGGATCTCGCGAGCAGTACTTC | CATSDGIAGGSREQYF
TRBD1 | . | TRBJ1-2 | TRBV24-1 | TGTGCCACCAGTGATTCTCGGCAGGGGGGCGGCTACACCTTC | CATSDSRQGGGYTF
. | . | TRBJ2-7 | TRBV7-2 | TGTGCCAGCAGCCCGTACACGTACGAGCAGTACTTC | CASSPYTYEQYF
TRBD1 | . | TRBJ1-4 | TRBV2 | TGTGCCAGCAAACGGACAGGGACTAATGAAAAACTGTTTTTT | CASKRTGTNEKLFF
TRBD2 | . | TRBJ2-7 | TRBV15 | TGTGCCACCAGCAGAGGGATAAGGGGACTAGCGGGCTACGAGCAGTACTTC | CATSRGIRGLAGYEQYF
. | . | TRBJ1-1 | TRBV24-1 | TGTGCCACCAGTGCCGTTGGGGAGGTGAGAAAAGCTTTCTTT | CATSAVGEVRKAFF
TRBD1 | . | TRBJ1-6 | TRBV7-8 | TGTGCCAGCAGCTTAGTCAGGGGGCGTGAGGGTTCACCCCTCCACTTT | CASSLVRGREGSPLHF
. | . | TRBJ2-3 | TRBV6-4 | TGTGCCAGCAGCCCGGGGCTAGCGTTCGATACGCAGTATTTT | CASSPGLAFDTQYF
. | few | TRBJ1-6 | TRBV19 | TGTGCCAGTAAGACCCGGGAAAATTCACCCCTCCACTTT | CASKTRENSPLHF
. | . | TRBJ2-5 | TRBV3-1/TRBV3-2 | TGTGCCAGCAGCCACAGGCGAATTTCGGGACAACAAGAGACCCAGTACTTC | CASSHRRISGQQETQYF
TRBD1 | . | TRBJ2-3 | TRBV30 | TGTGCCTGGAAGGGACAGGGGGTTGGTACGCAGTATTTT | CAWKGQGVGTQYF
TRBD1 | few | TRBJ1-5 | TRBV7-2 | TGTGCCAGCAGCTTGTCGTCAGGGGGTCAGCCCCAGCATTTT | CASSLSSGGQPQHF
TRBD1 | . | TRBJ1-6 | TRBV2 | TGTGCCAGCAGCCTCCGGACAGGCTCCTCTTCACCCCTTCACTTT | CASSLRTGSSSPLHF
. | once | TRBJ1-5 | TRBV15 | TGTGCCACCAGCAGAGAGGGCGGAGGGAATCAGCCCCAGCATTTT | CATSREGGGNQPQHF
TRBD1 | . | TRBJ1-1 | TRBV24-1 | TGTGCCACCAGTGATTCCAGGGGGCTCTCAGGGAACACTGAAGCTTTCTTT | CATSDSRGLSGNTEAFF
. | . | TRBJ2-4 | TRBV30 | TGTGCCTGGAGGATTAGCGGCTCGGACATTCAGTACTTC | CAWRISGSDIQYF
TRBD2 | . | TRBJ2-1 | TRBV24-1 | TGTGCCACCAGTGATGTGGAGACTAGCGGGAGATATGAGCAGTTCTTC | CATSDVETSGRYEQFF
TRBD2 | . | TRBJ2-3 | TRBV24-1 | TGTGCCACCAGTGACCCATGGACTAGCTCAACAGATACGCAGTATTTT | CATSDPWTSSTDTQYF
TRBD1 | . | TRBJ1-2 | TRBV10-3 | TGTGCCATCAGACCCTTTGGGCAGGGGGATGGCTACACCTTC | CAIRPFGQGDGYTF
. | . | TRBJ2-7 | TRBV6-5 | TGTGCCAGCAGTTACTCAGGGGCCTCCTACGAGCAGTACTTC | CASSYSGASYEQYF
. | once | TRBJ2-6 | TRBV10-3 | TGTGCCATCAGTGGATTAGGCCAGCGGAACTCTGGGGCCAACGTCCTGACTTTC | CAISGLGQRNSGANVLTF
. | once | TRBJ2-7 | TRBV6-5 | TGTGCCAGCAGTTACGTCTCCGGGAGTATGTACTACGAGCAGTACTTC | CASSYVSGSMYYEQYF
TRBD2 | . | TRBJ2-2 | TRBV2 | TGTGCCAGCAGTGAAGCGCCCCGCACACTAGCGGCGAACACCGGGGAGCTGTTTTTT | CASSEAPRTLAANTGELFF
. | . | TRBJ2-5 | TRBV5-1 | TGCGCCAGCAGCTTGGGTGGCAGCCAAGAGACCCAGTACTTC | CASSLGGSQETQYF
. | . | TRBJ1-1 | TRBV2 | TGTGCCAGCAAAGCCTTCAGGGGCCCTGGGGACACTGAAGCTTTCTTT | CASKAFRGPGDTEAFF
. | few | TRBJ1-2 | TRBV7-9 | TGTGCCAGCAGCTTTCGCCAGATCTATGGCTACACCTTC | CASSFRQIYGYTF
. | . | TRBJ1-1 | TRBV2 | TGTGCCAGCTCGGGAACATTGAACACTGAAGCTTTCTTT | CASSGTLNTEAFF
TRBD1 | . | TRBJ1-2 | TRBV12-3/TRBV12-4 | TGTGCCAGCAGTGAACAGGGGTATGGCTACACCTTC | CASSEQGYGYTF
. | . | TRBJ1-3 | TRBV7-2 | TGTGCCAGCAGCCCCCACGGGGGGGGGCCTTCTGGAAACACCATATATTTT | CASSPHGGGPSGNTIYF
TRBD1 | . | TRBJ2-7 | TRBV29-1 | TGCAGCGCTGACGGACAGGGGGACGAGCAGTACTTC | CSADGQGDEQYF
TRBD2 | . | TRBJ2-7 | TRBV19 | TGTGCCAGTAGCCACGGGGGGGCCTACGAGCAGTACTTC | CASSHGGAYEQYF
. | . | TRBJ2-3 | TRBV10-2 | TGCGCCAGCAGTGAGTCTAAAAGTGGCGCTAGTACAGATACGCAGTATTTT | CASSESKSGASTDTQYF
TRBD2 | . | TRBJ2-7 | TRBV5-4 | TGTGCCAGCAGCTTGTCGGGGGGGGCTAAGACCTACGAGCAGTACTTC | CASSLSGGAKTYEQYF
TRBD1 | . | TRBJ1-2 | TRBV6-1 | TGTGCCAGCAGTGGAAAGACAGGGGACAATAACTATGGCTACACCTTC | CASSGKTGDNNYGYTF
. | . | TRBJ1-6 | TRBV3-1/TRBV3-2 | TGTGCCAGCGCCGGGTCGACGGGTCGGGACTATAATTCACCCCTCCACTTT | CASAGSTGRDYNSPLHF
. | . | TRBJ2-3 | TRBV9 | TGTGCCAGCAGCGTAGGGGCAGGGTTTAGCACAGATACGCAGTATTTT | CASSVGAGFSTDTQYF
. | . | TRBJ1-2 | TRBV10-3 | TGTGCCATCAGTGAGGGCGGGGACCCCGGGGGTGGCTACACCTTC | CAISEGGDPGGGYTF
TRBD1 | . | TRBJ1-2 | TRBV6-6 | TGTGCCAGCAGGGGGACAGGGTCCCTTATAGGGGGCTACACCTTC | CASRGTGSLIGGYTF
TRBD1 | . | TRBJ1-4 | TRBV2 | TGTGCCAGCAGGGCGACAGGGCTCGGCGAAAAACTGTTTTTT | CASRATGLGEKLFF
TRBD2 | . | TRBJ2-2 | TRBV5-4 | TGTGCCAGCAGCTCCACCCTAGCGGGATATGGGGAGCTGTTTTTT | CASSSTLAGYGELFF
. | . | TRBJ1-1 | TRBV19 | TGTGCCAGTGATACAGGGAACACTGAAGCTTTCTTT | CASDTGNTEAFF
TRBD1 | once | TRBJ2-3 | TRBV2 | TGTGCCAGCAGCTTGGGACAGGGGCGAACAGATACGCAGTATTTT | CASSLGQGRTDTQYF
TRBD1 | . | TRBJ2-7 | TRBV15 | TGTGCCACCAGCAGCCGGACAGGGACCTCCAAAATCTACGAGCAGTACTTC | CATSSRTGTSKIYEQYF
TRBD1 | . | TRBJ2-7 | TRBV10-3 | TGTGCCATCAGTGGGACAGGGGGACACGGCGAGCAGTACTTC | CAISGTGGHGEQYF
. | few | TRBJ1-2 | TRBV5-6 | TGTGCCAGCAGCTTAGAAGGGAGGGGTGGCTACACCTTC | CASSLEGRGGYTF
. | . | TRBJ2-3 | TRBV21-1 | TGTGCCAGCAGCATTAGGGGGGGAACCCCCCACAATACGCAGTATTTT | CASSIRGGTPHNTQYF